This TCR beta chain was recovered during a study of OX40 agonist ivuxolimab in advanced cancers. The wider study: Partial responses were observed in three patients, of whom one had hepatocellular carcinoma and two had cutaneous melanoma. Study outcomes and limitations: In a subset of nonresponders, normalized T-cell clonal expansion was also low. Those patients achieving a partial response at 0.1-3.0 mg/kg showed among the lowest clonal expansion.

The CDR3 sequence is 15 residues long. Germline CDR1 reads LNHDA; CDR2 reads SQIVND (reference sequence). V lost 3 bases and J lost 2; bases outside the gene matches: 1. Enrollment shut out patients with autoimmune disease history or systemic immunosuppression. Details on this clone: As yet, its antigen is unknown.

TCRdb's copy holds only in-frame clones and misses some; the assay was immunoSEQ multiplex PCR. The data show about 120,000 clones, around 89% seen once. The sample consisted of CD4+ or CD8+ T cells sorted from blood, taken in a trial of the OX40 agonist ivuxolimab. V is TRBV19 and J is TRBJ2-1; 10 positions match TRBD1. This TCR derives from an adult with an advanced solid tumor such as melanoma, head and neck, liver or kidney cancer. The CDR3 region is CASSIDRGPYNEQFF. The CDR3 DNA follows: TGTGCCAGTAGTATTGACAGGGGGCCCTACAATGAGCAGTTCTTC.